A selection of T cell receptor beta chains follows, all from one sample in a study of blood T cell repertoires in COVID-19. Generated by immunoSEQ multiplex PCR, the TCRdb table keeps only in-frame clones and is missing some. Here the sample spans 300,000 to 400,000 clones, around nine tenths being singletons. The sample taken for sequencing was peripheral blood. These receptors originate from a woman aged 18-30 years who had recovered from COVID-19. Both conserved end residues are part of each CDR3. D genes are given only for firm matches. A row's size may be missing; if present it is once, few, many or a size class.

D gene | J gene | CDR3 length | clone size | V gene | CDR3 protein | CDR3 DNA
TRBD1 | TRBJ2-1 | 14 | . | TRBV7-8 | CASSLNRGYHEQFF | TGTGCCAGCAGCTTGAACAGGGGGTACCATGAGCAGTTCTTC
TRBD2 | TRBJ2-5 | 15 | . | TRBV7-2 | CASSLASGSSKTQYF | TGTGCCAGCAGCTTAGCCAGCGGGAGTTCGAAGACCCAGTACTTC
TRBD1 | TRBJ1-2 | 14 | . | TRBV11-2 | CASSFAGTDYGYTF | TGTGCCAGCAGCTTCGCTGGGACAGACTATGGCTACACCTTC
TRBD2 | TRBJ2-1 | 15 | . | TRBV5-4 | CASSLGGSSYNEQFF | TGTGCCAGCAGCTTGGGCGGGAGCTCCTACAATGAGCAGTTCTTC
TRBD2 | TRBJ2-5 | 16 | . | TRBV5-6 | CASSSGLAGRQETQYF | TGTGCCAGCAGCTCGGGACTAGCGGGAAGGCAAGAGACCCAGTACTTC
TRBD2 | TRBJ2-3 | 14 | . | TRBV30 | CAWSPPGGTDTQYF | TGTGCCTGGAGTCCTCCGGGGGGGACAGATACGCAGTATTTT
TRBD2 | TRBJ2-1 | 17 | once | TRBV5-4 | CASSRGLAVSSYNEQFF | TGTGCCAGCAGCCGCGGACTAGCGGTAAGCTCCTACAATGAGCAGTTCTTC
. | TRBJ1-1 | 12 | . | TRBV30 | CAWTRLNTEAFF | TGTGCCTGGACCAGATTGAACACTGAAGCTTTCTTT
TRBD1 | TRBJ2-2 | 16 | . | TRBV5-4 | CASSAGQGSNTGELFF | TGTGCCAGCAGCGCGGGACAGGGGTCAAACACCGGGGAGCTGTTTTTT
TRBD1 | TRBJ2-2 | 14 | . | TRBV27 | CASSFRGQTGELFF | TGTGCCAGCAGTTTCAGGGGGCAGACCGGGGAGCTGTTTTTT
. | TRBJ1-1 | 13 | few | TRBV6-5 | CASKETLNTEAFF | TGTGCCAGCAAAGAGACACTGAACACTGAAGCTTTCTTT
. | TRBJ1-1 | 11 | . | TRBV29-1 | CSVEGLTEAFF | TGCAGCGTTGAGGGCCTCACTGAAGCTTTCTTT
TRBD1 | TRBJ1-1 | 18 | . | TRBV18 | CASSPGVGTGVRDTEAFF | TGTGCCAGCTCACCAGGAGTTGGGACAGGGGTCCGCGACACTGAAGCTTTCTTT
. | TRBJ2-5 | 13 | . | TRBV27 | CASSLGYQETQYF | TGTGCCAGCAGTTTGGGCTACCAAGAGACCCAGTACTTC
. | TRBJ2-5 | 15 | . | TRBV6-5 | CASSYSWGVQETQYF | TGTGCCAGCAGTTACTCATGGGGCGTTCAAGAGACCCAGTACTTC
. | TRBJ1-4 | 15 | . | TRBV7-2 | CASSLNPGTVEKLFF | TGTGCCAGCAGCTTAAATCCAGGGACTGTTGAAAAACTGTTTTTT